This entry describes one TCR beta chain. This clonotype was picked up a small number of times. There is no known antigen for this receptor. No quality values exist for individual bases; no much larger clone is one base distant. Reading the germline V gene (reference sequence) gives CDR1 MNHEY and CDR2 SMNVEV. Trimming removed 5 bases from V and 7 bases from J, leaving 11 bases between the germline ends. The CDR3 runs 13 amino acids, cysteine and phenylalanine included. Only CDR3 DNA is held: 39 bases, read in frame from base 1. All donors were healthy Caucasians. This entry comes from a study of identical twins (dated by TCRdb to about 2016). Context from the whole study: The study deep-sequenced TCR alpha and beta repertoires from monozygotic twins, unrelated adults of various ages and cord blood to test whether fetal clonotypes persist. Replicate twin experiments were performed at different times using different library preparation protocols to rule out contamination.

The study at large found these results: Out-of-frame TCR alpha sequences shared between twins showed an excess of low generation-probability sequences compared with coincidental sharing between unrelated individuals. Invariant T cells such as MAIT and iNKT could partly confound zero-insertion analyses, though diverse VJ usage argued against this for most clonotypes. In monozygotic twins, out-of-frame TCR alpha sharing was systematically underestimated by recombination models, although the models agreed with sharing between unrelated individuals. The excess sharing between twins in beta out-of-frame sequences was weaker because fewer shared sequences reduced the signal-to-noise ratio. Because the same donors could not be followed over many years, the conclusions relied on cross-sectional statistical analysis. Fewer insertions were carried by abundant cord blood beta clonotypes, a similar but weaker trend appeared in young adult naive repertoires, and no such trend appeared in memory repertoires.

The method was 5' RACE. Sequencing used an Illumina HiSeq 2000. A universal primer binding site was added through template switching, and the final cDNA carried a unique molecular identifier so that TCR cDNA molecules could be counted accurately. Specific primers in the conserved constant-segment region were used to synthesize first-strand cDNA for the TCR alpha and beta chains. To control for contamination, each cDNA library was double barcoded with a SMART-Mk sample barcode plus Illumina barcodes. TruSeq adapter sequences and Illumina sample barcodes were added in two successive PCR steps. TCR alpha and beta cDNA libraries were sequenced on the Illumina HiSeq platform with custom primers. The authors' analysis ran thus. Unique molecular identifiers were extracted from raw reads with MiGEC, and CDR3 positions were determined with MiXCR. Recombination models were inferred per individual with the repgenHMM and IGoR tools using an EM algorithm. Shared clonotypes were analyzed with the tcR package in R, and sharing was normalized by the product of cloneset sizes. To study raw recombination free of thymic and clonal selection effects, out-of-frame nonproductive sequences were analyzed. Through fastp at Q25 and MiXCR, TCRdb rebuilt clones from the public reads, retaining in-frame beta chains. Rows merge per CDR3 protein into single entries with the most common DNA and genes. TCRdb, rather than the study authors, made the V and J calls. This sample lists some 1,700,000 distinct CDR3 sequences; 25% to 35% were detected once. The leading ten clones occupy less than 0.35% of the sample.

The sequence derives from a newborn girl in good health. The sequenced sample consisted of cord blood. The chain employs TRBV27 and TRBJ1-4; confidence is insufficient to name the D gene. The CDR3 protein: CASSRRRGEKLFF. The DNA is TGTGCCAGCAGTCGGCGACGGGGTGAAAAACTGTTTTTT.